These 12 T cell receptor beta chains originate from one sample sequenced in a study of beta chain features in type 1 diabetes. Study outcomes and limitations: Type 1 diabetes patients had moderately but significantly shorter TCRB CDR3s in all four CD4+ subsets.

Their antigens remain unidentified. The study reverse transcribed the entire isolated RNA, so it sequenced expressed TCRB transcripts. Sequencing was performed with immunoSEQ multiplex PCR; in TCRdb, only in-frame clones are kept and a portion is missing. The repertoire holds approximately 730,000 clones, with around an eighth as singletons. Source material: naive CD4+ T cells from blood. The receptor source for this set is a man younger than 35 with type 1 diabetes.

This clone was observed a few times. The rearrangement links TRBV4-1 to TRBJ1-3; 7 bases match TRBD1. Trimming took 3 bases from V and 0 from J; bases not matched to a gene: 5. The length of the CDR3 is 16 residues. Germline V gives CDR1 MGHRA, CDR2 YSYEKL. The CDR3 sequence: CASSHDRALSGNTIYF. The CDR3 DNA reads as TGCGCCAGCAGCCACGACAGGGCTCTCTCTGGAAACACCATATATTTT.

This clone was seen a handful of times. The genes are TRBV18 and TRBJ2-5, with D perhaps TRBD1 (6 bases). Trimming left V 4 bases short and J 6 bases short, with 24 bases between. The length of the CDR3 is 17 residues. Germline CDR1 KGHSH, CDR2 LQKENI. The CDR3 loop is CASSQGHETVVEQTQYF. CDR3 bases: TGTGCCAGCTCACAGGGACACGAAACGGTGGTGGAGCAGACCCAGTACTTC. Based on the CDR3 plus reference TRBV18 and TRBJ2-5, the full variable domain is NAGVMQNPRHLVRRRGQEARLRCSPMKGHSHVYWYRQLPEEGLKFMVYLQKENIIDESGMPKERFSAEFPKEGPSILRIQQVVRGDSAAYFCASSQGHETVVEQTQYFGPGTRLLVL.

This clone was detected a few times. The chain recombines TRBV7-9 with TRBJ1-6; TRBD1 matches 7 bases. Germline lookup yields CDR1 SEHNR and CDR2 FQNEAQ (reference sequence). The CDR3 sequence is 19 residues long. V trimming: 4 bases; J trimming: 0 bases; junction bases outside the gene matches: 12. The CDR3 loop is CASSSTTGETFSYNSPLHF. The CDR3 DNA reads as TGTGCCAGCAGCTCCACCACAGGGGAGACCTTCTCCTATAATTCACCCCTCCACTTT. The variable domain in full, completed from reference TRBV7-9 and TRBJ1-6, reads DTGVSQNPRHKITKRGQNVTFRCDPISEHNRLYWYRQTLGQGPEFLTYFQNEAQLEKSRLLSDRFSAERPKGSFSTLEIQRTEQGDSAMYLCASSSTTGETFSYNSPLHFGNGTRLTVT.

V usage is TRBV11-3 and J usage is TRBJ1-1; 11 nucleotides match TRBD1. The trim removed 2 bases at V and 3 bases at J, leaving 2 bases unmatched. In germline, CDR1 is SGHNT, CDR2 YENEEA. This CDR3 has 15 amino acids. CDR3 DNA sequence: TGTGCCAGCAGCTTACTGGGACAGGGGGACACTGAAGCTTTCTTT. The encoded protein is CASSLLGQGDTEAFF.

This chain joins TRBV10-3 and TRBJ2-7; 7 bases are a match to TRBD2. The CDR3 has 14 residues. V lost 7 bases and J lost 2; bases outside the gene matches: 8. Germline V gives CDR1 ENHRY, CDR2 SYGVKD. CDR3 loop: CAITQAGVPYEQYF. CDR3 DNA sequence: TGTGCCATCACGCAGGCGGGGGTTCCCTACGAGCAGTACTTC.

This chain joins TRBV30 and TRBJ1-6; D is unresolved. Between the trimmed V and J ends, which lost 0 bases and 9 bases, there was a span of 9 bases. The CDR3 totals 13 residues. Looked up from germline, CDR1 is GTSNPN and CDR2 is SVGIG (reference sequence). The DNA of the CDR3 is TGTGCCTGGAGTGTAAGTGGGTTTTCACCCCTCCACTTT. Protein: CAWSVSGFSPLHF.

In nucleotides, the CDR3 is TGTGCCTGGAGCGGCGGACACTCTGGGGCCAACGTCCTGACTTTC. The encoded protein is CAWSGGHSGANVLTF. The chain carries TRBV30 and TRBJ2-6; D is perhaps TRBD1 (5 bases). The CDR3 consists of 15 residues. Germline values: CDR1 GTSNPN, CDR2 SVGIG (reference sequence). V was shortened by 3 bases and J by 0 bases, with 9 bases between the two germline ends.

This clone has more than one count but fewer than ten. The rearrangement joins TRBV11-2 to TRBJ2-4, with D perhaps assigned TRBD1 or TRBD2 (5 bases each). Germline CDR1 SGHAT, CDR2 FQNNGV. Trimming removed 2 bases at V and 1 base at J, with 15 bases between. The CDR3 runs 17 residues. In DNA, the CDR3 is TGTGCCAGCAGCTTACGAGAGGAGAGGGGCGCCAAAAACATTCAGTACTTC. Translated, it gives CASSLREERGAKNIQYF.

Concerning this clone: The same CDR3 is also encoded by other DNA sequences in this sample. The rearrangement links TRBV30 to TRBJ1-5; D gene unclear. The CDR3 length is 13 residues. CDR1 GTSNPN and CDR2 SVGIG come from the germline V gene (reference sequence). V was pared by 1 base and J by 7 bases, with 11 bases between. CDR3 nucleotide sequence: TGTGCCTGGAGTGCCGGATCAAACCAGCCCCAGCATTTT. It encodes CAWSAGSNQPQHF.

Here the CDR3 reads CASSLKSLDSYGYTF. DNA for the CDR3: TGTGCCAGCAGCTTAAAGTCCCTTGACAGCTATGGCTACACCTTC. The rearrangement joins TRBV7-8 to TRBJ1-2, with D tentatively TRBD1 (5 bases). Germline loops: CDR1 SGHVS, CDR2 FQNEAQ. CDR3 length: 15 residues. The germline V and J ends were trimmed by 2 bases and 4 bases, with 14 bases remaining between them.

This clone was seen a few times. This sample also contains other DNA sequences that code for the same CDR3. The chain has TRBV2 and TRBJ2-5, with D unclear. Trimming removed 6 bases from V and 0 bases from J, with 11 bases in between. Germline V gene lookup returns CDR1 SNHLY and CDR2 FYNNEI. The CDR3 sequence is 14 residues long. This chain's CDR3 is CASSQTEYQETQYF. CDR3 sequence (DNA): TGTGCCAGCAGCCAGACTGAGTACCAAGAGACCCAGTACTTC.

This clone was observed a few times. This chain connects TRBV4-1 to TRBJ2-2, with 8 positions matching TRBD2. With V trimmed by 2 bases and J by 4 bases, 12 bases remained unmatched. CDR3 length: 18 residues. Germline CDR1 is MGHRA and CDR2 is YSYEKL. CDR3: CASSQMMGAGDSTGELFF. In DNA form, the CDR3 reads TGCGCCAGCAGCCAAATGATGGGAGCGGGGGATAGCACCGGGGAGCTGTTTTTT.